Listed below are T cell receptor beta chains from one sample, sequenced in a study of beta chain features in type 1 diabetes. Repertoires were generated with immunoSEQ multiplex PCR, while TCRdb's copy carries only in-frame clones and drops some. This sample has around 300,000 clones, with approximately 11% found just once. Sequencing was done on a sample of naive CD4+ T cells from blood. The receptor set was obtained from a woman aged 25-40 years in good health. CDR3s include the opening cysteine and the closing phenylalanine or tryptophan. D genes are given only for firm matches. Not all rows give a size; the values are once, few, many and, for expanded clones, a class.

>TRBV25-1|TRBJ2-7|NA|NA
TGTGCCAGCAGTGGGGAGGCCTACGAGCAGTACTTC
CASSGEAYEQYF
>TRBV4-3|TRBJ2-3|TRBD1|NA
TGCGCCAGCCCCTATCGGGACAGGGGGGTAGATACGCAGTATTTT
CASPYRDRGVDTQYF
>TRBV4-3|TRBJ2-3|NA|NA
TGCGCCAGCAGCCAAGATTCGCAGGGGGGAGATACGCAGTATTTT
CASSQDSQGGDTQYF
>TRBV6-1|TRBJ2-1|NA|NA
TGTGCCAGCAGTCCCCAACCCCCCGGGGAGCTGTTCTTC
CASSPQPPGELFF
>TRBV18|TRBJ2-7|NA|NA
TGTGCCAGCTCTCTCCGCTCCTACGAGCAGTACTTC
CASSLRSYEQYF
>TRBV5-4|TRBJ2-1|TRBD2|NA
TGTGCCAGCAGCCTAAGACTAGCGGGGAGCTCCTACAATGAGCAGTTCTTC
CASSLRLAGSSYNEQFF
>TRBV28|TRBJ2-1|TRBD2|few
TGTGCCAGCAGTTTATGGTCGGCGGGAGGGCCGATCAATGAGCAGTTCTTC
CASSLWSAGGPINEQFF
>TRBV9|TRBJ2-3|NA|NA
TGTGCCAGCAGCGTCCGCGGGACGATCACAGATACGCAGTATTTT
CASSVRGTITDTQYF
>TRBV5-6|TRBJ2-3|TRBD2|few
TGTGCCAGCAGCTTGACTAGCGGGGCCCGCACAGATACGCAGTATTTT
CASSLTSGARTDTQYF
>TRBV18|TRBJ2-7|NA|few
TGTGCCAGCTCACCACTCGGGGATCTCGACGAGCAGTACTTC
CASSPLGDLDEQYF
>TRBV5-1|TRBJ2-5|NA|few
TGCGCCAGCAGCGTAGAACAGGGTTATCAAGAGACCCAGTACTTC
CASSVEQGYQETQYF
>TRBV18|TRBJ2-2|NA|NA
TGTGCCAGCTCACCTCGAAGGGGCACCGGGGAGCTGTTTTTT
CASSPRRGTGELFF
>TRBV5-6|TRBJ2-1|NA|once
TGTGCCAGCAGCACCTACACCGGGACTTCGGTCTTTGGTGAGCAGTTCTTC
CASSTYTGTSVFGEQFF
>TRBV4-3|TRBJ2-1|NA|NA
TGCGCCAGCAGCCAAGTGAGTCAGCGTGAGCATGAGCAGTTCTTC
CASSQVSQREHEQFF
>TRBV25-1|TRBJ2-1|TRBD1|few
TGTGCCAGCAGTCCTCTTTCGACAGGGACCTACAATGAGCAGTTCTTC
CASSPLSTGTYNEQFF
>TRBV7-9|TRBJ2-1|TRBD2|NA
TGTGCCAGCAGCTATGGAAGCGGGAGGGTCGATGAGCAGTTCTTC
CASSYGSGRVDEQFF
>TRBV7-2|TRBJ2-3|TRBD1|NA
TGTGCCAGCAGCGTCAGTGCCGGGACAGGGGGGACAGATACGCAGTATTTT
CASSVSAGTGGTDTQYF
>TRBV19|TRBJ2-1|NA|NA
TGTGCCAGTACCTCTAGGGGCCGCAATGAGCAGTTCTTC
CASTSRGRNEQFF
>TRBV6-6|TRBJ2-2|NA|few
TGTGCCAGCAGTTCCAATTCGGCCGGGGAGCTGTTTTTT
CASSSNSAGELFF
>TRBV9|TRBJ1-2|NA|few
TGTGCCAGCAGCGCTAATCCGGGTTCGGATGGCTACACCTTC
CASSANPGSDGYTF
>TRBV6-5|TRBJ2-5|TRBD2|NA
TGTGCCAGCAGTAACGAGCGGGGACAAGAGACCCAGTACTTC
CASSNERGQETQYF
>TRBV7-9|TRBJ2-2|TRBD1|few
TGTGCCAGCAGCTTCCGGGACAGGGGGCGCACCGGGGAGCTGTTTTTT
CASSFRDRGRTGELFF
>TRBV6-5|TRBJ2-4|NA|NA
TGTGCCAGCAGTTATATAGGGGGGGGTTCCAAAAACATTCAGTACTTC
CASSYIGGGSKNIQYF
>TRBV18|TRBJ2-7|TRBD1|NA
TGTGCCAGCTCACCACCGGGGACAGGGGACTACGAGCAGTACTTC
CASSPPGTGDYEQYF
>TRBV30|TRBJ2-1|NA|few
TGTGCCTGGAGTCGGGGAGTCCTGTACAATGAGCAGTTCTTC
CAWSRGVLYNEQFF
>TRBV15|TRBJ2-5|TRBD2|few
TGTGCCACCAGCATAGGAGGGAGGGTCACGAAAGAGACCCAGTACTTC
CATSIGGRVTKETQYF
>TRBV27|TRBJ2-7|TRBD2|NA
TGTGCCAGCAGTTCCCCCTCTAGCGGGGTCTACGAGCAGTACTTC
CASSSPSSGVYEQYF
>TRBV7-9|TRBJ1-2|NA|few
TGTGCCAGCAGCTTAAACAGGGAAAACTATGGCTACACCTTC
CASSLNRENYGYTF
>TRBV4-1|TRBJ2-1|TRBD1|NA
TGCGCCAGCAGCCAGGAGACAGGGGCCATGGGTATAGTCTACAATGAGCAGTTCTTC
CASSQETGAMGIVYNEQFF
>TRBV11-2|TRBJ2-1|TRBD2|NA
TGTGCCAGCAGCCCTAGCGGGAGAGGGAATGAGCAGTTCTTC
CASSPSGRGNEQFF
>TRBV30|TRBJ2-1|TRBD2|NA
TGTGCCTGGGGGGGGGTAGGGCGGAGTGGAAATGAGCAGTTCTTC
CAWGGVGRSGNEQFF
>TRBV7-2|TRBJ2-7|TRBD2|few
TGTGCCAGCAGCATTCGGACTAGCGGGGGAGGGGGGCAGTACTTC
CASSIRTSGGGGQYF
>TRBV28|TRBJ2-5|TRBD1|NA
TGTGCCAGCAGCGACAGGGACAGGGGGCTAGAGACCCAGTACTTC
CASSDRDRGLETQYF
>TRBV7-9|TRBJ1-4|NA|NA
TGTGCCAGCAGCTCTGTTCCCCCGGAAAAACTGTTTTTT
CASSSVPPEKLFF
>TRBV4-3|TRBJ1-1|NA|few
TGCGCCAGCAGCCAAGATTCAGGGCTGGAGGAAGCTTTCTTT
CASSQDSGLEEAFF
>TRBV10-3|TRBJ2-7|NA|NA
TGTGCCATCAGTGCATCTAGCCACGAGCAGTACTTC
CAISASSHEQYF
>TRBV10-3|TRBJ2-2|NA|few
TGTGCCATCAGTGAGTTCGCGGTTGGTGAGGAGCTGTTTTTT
CAISEFAVGEELFF
>TRBV9|TRBJ2-3|NA|NA
TGTGCCAGCAGCGTAGCGGGACTGTCTGGCACAGATACGCAGTATTTT
CASSVAGLSGTDTQYF
>TRBV7-2|TRBJ2-1|TRBD1|few
TGTGCCAGCAGCCCAGGGACAGGGCGGAATGAGCAGTTCTTC
CASSPGTGRNEQFF
>TRBV4-2|TRBJ2-2|TRBD2|NA
TGTGCCAGCAGCCACTTACTAGCGGGAGGGCCGGGGAACACCGGGGAGCTGTTTTTT
CASSHLLAGGPGNTGELFF
>TRBV30|TRBJ2-3|TRBD2|few
TGTGCCTGGACCCCAGCGGGAGGGCCGTGGACGCAGTATTTT
CAWTPAGGPWTQYF
>TRBV4-2|TRBJ2-3|NA|few
TGTGCCAGCAGCCAAGCCCCTCCCCGGGACACCTTCACAGATACGCAGTATTTT
CASSQAPPRDTFTDTQYF
>TRBV28|TRBJ2-7|NA|NA
TGTGCCAGCAGTTTTCTGTACGAGCAGTACTTC
CASSFLYEQYF
>TRBV18|TRBJ1-5|NA|few
TGTGCCAGCTCACCAGGGGGGGGCAATCAGCCCCAGCATTTT
CASSPGGGNQPQHF
>TRBV7-6|TRBJ2-5|NA|few
TGTGCCAGCAGCTTAGGAGTACAAGAGACCCAGTACTTC
CASSLGVQETQYF
>TRBV9|TRBJ2-5|TRBD2|few
TGTGCCAGCAGCGTAGATAGCGGGAGGGCCTGGGGAGAGACCCAGTACTTC
CASSVDSGRAWGETQYF
>TRBV23-1|TRBJ2-3|TRBD1|many
TGCGCCAGCAGTCCTGGACAGGGACACACAGATACGCAGTATTTT
CASSPGQGHTDTQYF
>TRBV30|TRBJ1-1|TRBD1|few
TGTGCCTGGAGTCGGGCAGGGGGTACTGAAGCTTTCTTT
CAWSRAGGTEAFF
>TRBV18|TRBJ2-1|TRBD2|NA
TGTGCCAGCTCTTCCGGACTAGCGGGAATCAGGGTCCATGAGCAGTTCTTC
CASSSGLAGIRVHEQFF
>TRBV25-1|TRBJ2-7|TRBD1|NA
TGTGCCAGCAGTGAATCAGACAGGGGTTACGAGCAGTACTTC
CASSESDRGYEQYF
>TRBV10-3|TRBJ2-7|NA|few
TGTGCCATCAGTGAAAGTAAGGGGGGGTCCTACGAGCAGTACTTC
CAISESKGGSYEQYF
>TRBV18|TRBJ2-2|TRBD1|NA
TGTGCCAGCTCACCGGACAGGGTAGACACCGGGGAGCTGTTTTTT
CASSPDRVDTGELFF